These 18 T cell receptor beta chains were sequenced from one sample in a study of cytomegalovirus exposure and HLA in healthy donors (dated 2017 in TCRdb). Libraries were constructed by the immunoSEQ multiplex PCR assay. For the multiplex PCR, a mixture combining 60 forward primers for TCR Vbeta segments and 13 reverse primers for TCR Jbeta segments was used. TCRdb took over this immuneACCESS table, retaining in-frame rearrangements with V and J assigned. Such tables are incomplete; in checked studies, under half of the missing clones stem from an unresolved V gene, and the remainder is unexplained. The sample data list about 210,000 clones, and approximately 81% of these were observed just once. Roughly 0.24% of the sample comes from the top ten. The source material was PBMCs. These receptors were taken from a girl aged 2 to 10 in good health and CMV-seronegative.

The chain carries TRBV15 and TRBJ2-7; 9 positions match TRBD1. The germline V gene has CDR1 LNHNV and CDR2 YYDKDF (reference sequence). This CDR3 spans 16 amino acids. V dropped 2 bases and J dropped 6; count of bases not matched to a gene: 11. In DNA, the CDR3 is TGTGCCACCAGCAGACCATCGGGACAGGGAAATTCCGAGCAGTACTTC. Translation: CATSRPSGQGNSEQYF.

The rearrangement uses TRBV9 and TRBJ2-2, with unresolved D. Trimming removed 0 bases at V and 3 bases at J, with 3 bases between. This CDR3 is 13 amino acids long. The V gene's germline CDR1 is SGDLS and CDR2 YYNGEE. This CDR3 reads CASSVVYTGELFF. CDR3 in DNA: TGTGCCAGCAGCGTAGTCTACACCGGGGAGCTGTTTTTT.

The V and J genes are TRBV2 and TRBJ2-3, with 8 bases lining up with TRBD2. The germline V gene has CDR1 SNHLY and CDR2 FYNNEI. V gave up 8 bases and J gave up 4 bases; unmatched junction bases: 8. This CDR3 is built from 14 residues. In nucleotides, the CDR3 is TGTGCCAGCGGGCGCGGGGGGAGGTCAGATACGCAGTATTTT. It codes for CASGRGGRSDTQYF.

This clone was observed a single time. The chain is built from TRBV19 and TRBJ1-5, with D possibly TRBD1 on 5 matching bases. Looked up from germline, CDR1 is LNHDA and CDR2 is SQIVND (reference sequence). V was cut by 5 bases and J by 5 bases, with 19 bases left in between. The CDR3 has 16 residues. CDR3: CASSPRQRLIDQPQHF. CDR3 DNA sequence: TGTGCCAGTAGTCCACGACAGAGACTCATAGATCAGCCCCAGCATTTT.

Only a few counts were recorded for this clone. The chain couples TRBV6-6 to TRBJ2-3, with 7 bases fitting TRBD2. Unmatched junction bases numbered 1, after V lost 3 bases and J lost 1 base. The CDR3 totals 14 residues. In germline, CDR1 is MNHNY, CDR2 SVGAGI (reference sequence). DNA of the CDR3: TGTGCCAGCAGTTATGCGGGAGGCACAGATACGCAGTATTTT. Translation gives CASSYAGGTDTQYF.

This clone was seen a handful of times. J is TRBJ1-1 and V is TRBV29-1; TRBD1 is a possible D gene (5 bases). The germline gives CDR1 SQVTM, CDR2 ANQGSEA. V was shortened by 5 bases and J by 1 base, with 14 bases between the two germline ends. This CDR3 comprises 14 residues. The CDR3 is CSVRGLFENTEAFF. The CDR3 nucleotides are TGCAGCGTTAGGGGCCTGTTCGAGAACACTGAAGCTTTCTTT.

This clone was seen a few times. Written as DNA, the CDR3 is TGCGCCAGCAGTGAGGTTGGCAGGGGGCTTGAAAAACTGTTTTTT. It is translated as CASSEVGRGLEKLFF. V gene TRBV10-1 combines with J gene TRBJ1-4; 8 positions agree with TRBD1. This CDR3 has 15 residues. V was pared by 2 bases and J by 7 bases, with 6 bases of the junction left unmatched. Germline-derived CDR1 and CDR2 are WNHNN and SYGVQD (reference sequence).

The chain couples TRBV18 to TRBJ1-1; D is perhaps TRBD1 (5 bases). The germline V and J ends were trimmed by 0 bases and 3 bases, with 8 bases remaining between them. Germline-derived CDR1 and CDR2 are KGHSH and LQKENI. CDR3 length: 14 residues. This CDR3 reads CASSPPGHHTEAFF. CDR3 coding DNA: TGTGCCAGCTCACCACCGGGGCACCACACTGAAGCTTTCTTT.

This sequence joins TRBV4-1 and TRBJ2-7; 9 bases fit TRBD1. This CDR3 is 15 amino acids long. Trimming took 3 bases from V and 2 from J; bases not matched to a gene: 5. CDR1 MGHRA and CDR2 YSYEKL come from the germline V gene. The CDR3 is CASSQTTGGTYEQYF. CDR3 DNA sequence: TGCGCCAGCAGCCAGACGACAGGGGGTACCTACGAGCAGTACTTC.

The chain combines TRBV6-1 with TRBJ1-3; D possibly corresponds to TRBD1 (5 bases). The CDR3 is made up of 15 amino acids. Trimming cost V 8 bases and J 0 bases, with 14 bases left between them. The germline gives CDR1 MNHNS, CDR2 SASEGT. The CDR3: CASGRVGNSGNTIYF. The CDR3 bases are TGTGCCAGCGGCAGGGTGGGAAACTCTGGAAACACCATATATTTT.

The genes are TRBV4-1 and TRBJ2-7, with a tentative D call TRBD1 (6 bases). The germline gives CDR1 MGHRA, CDR2 YSYEKL. The V gene lost 0 bases and the J gene lost 7 bases, with 16 bases spanning the gap. The CDR3 covers 15 residues. In DNA form, the CDR3 reads TGCGCCAGCAGCCAAGACGACAGGCCATTGGGGGAGCAGTACTTC. Its translation is CASSQDDRPLGEQYF.

The V and J genes are TRBV4-2 and TRBJ2-7, with TRBD1 matching 9 bases. This CDR3 region has 14 residues. Germline CDR1 reads LGHNA; CDR2 reads YNFKEQ. The ends lost 4 bases at V and 5 bases at J; junction bases unmatched: 6. This chain's CDR3 is CASSRPGQGHEQYF. The CDR3 DNA reads as TGTGCCAGCAGCCGGCCGGGACAGGGCCACGAGCAGTACTTC.

The chain carries TRBV6-5 and TRBJ2-5; 8 nucleotides line up with TRBD2. The CDR3 is made up of 14 amino acids. Trimming removed 8 bases from V and 5 bases from J; junction bases left unmatched: 10. Looked up from germline, CDR1 is MNHEY and CDR2 is SVGAGI. The CDR3 loop is CASGSGGKGETQYF. Written as DNA, the CDR3 is TGTGCCAGCGGTTCGGGAGGGAAGGGGGAGACCCAGTACTTC.

The chain uses TRBV7-8 and TRBJ2-5, with 8 bases matching TRBD1. The germline V gene encodes CDR1 SGHVS and CDR2 FQNEAQ. The junction had 4 bases not matched to a gene; V was cut back by 3 bases and J by 4 bases. The CDR3 length is 14 residues. In nucleotides, the CDR3 is TGTGCCAGCAGCTTCGCAGGGGGCGGAGAGACCCAGTACTTC. Amino acid sequence: CASSFAGGGETQYF.

V and J are TRBV6-1 and TRBJ2-7; possibly TRBD2 for D (7 bases). The V and J ends lost 6 bases and 6 bases respectively, with 15 bases between them. CDR1 is MNHNS, CDR2 SASEGT, per germline. CDR3 length equals 13 residues. CDR3 DNA: TGTGCCAGCAGCGTAGGGGGGGGTTTCGAGCAGTACTTC. It codes for CASSVGGGFEQYF.

The CDR3 spells CASNRGPETQYF. In DNA, the CDR3 is TGTGCCAGCAACAGGGGGCCGGAGACCCAGTACTTC. The gene calls are TRBV25-1 and TRBJ2-5; 9 bases map to TRBD1. J was trimmed by 5 bases and V by 7 bases; bases with no gene match: 2. CDR3 length equals 12 residues. Germline V gene lookup returns CDR1 MGHDK and CDR2 SYGVNS.

The chain uses TRBV5-1 and TRBJ2-1; tentatively, D is TRBD1 (6 bases). CDR1 is SGHRS and CDR2 is YFSETQ in the germline V gene. The CDR3 is 15 amino acids. Trimming pared 6 bases from V and 4 bases from J, leaving 17 bases between. The DNA for the CDR3 is TGCGCCAGCACCCGGTCGGACAGCAAATACAATGAGCAGTTCTTC. Translated: CASTRSDSKYNEQFF.

The chain combines TRBV7-2 with TRBJ1-1; D perhaps matches TRBD1 (6 bases). Trimming took off 1 base at V and 7 bases at J, with 16 bases between the two ends. This CDR3 region has 15 residues. Germline assignment: CDR1 SGHTA and CDR2 FQGNSA. For the CDR3, the DNA is TGTGCCAGCAGCTTAGAGGCAGGGGTCCGACTTGAAGCTTTCTTT. Its protein product is CASSLEAGVRLEAFF.